This entry is about one TCR beta chain. Its target is unknown. The method was immunoSEQ multiplex PCR; TCRdb's version includes in-frame clones alone and lacks a portion of them. The table lists about 97,000 clones, approximately 75% of them singletons. Chemo-refractory metastatic non-small-cell lung cancer patients received focal radiation with ipilimumab CTLA-4 blockade. The data derive from a study of radiotherapy plus CTLA-4 blockade in lung cancer. Study overall: Of all patients, approximately 20% responded objectively and approximately 29% showed disease control.

The CDR3 runs 13 residues. Germline V gene sequence: CDR1 GTSNPN, CDR2 SVGIG (reference sequence). Between the trimmed V and J ends, which lost 6 bases and 6 bases, there was a span of 14 bases. Broader study findings: Among blood TCR repertoires after radiotherapy plus ipilimumab, tumor-derived clones expanded. Reports state that early shifts in blood T cell clones, with interferon-beta, best predicted response.

The chain couples TRBV30 to TRBJ2-2; D possibly corresponds to TRBD2 (6 bases). This TCR derives from a human donor with non-small cell lung cancer who had a partial response to radiotherapy plus ipilimumab. Some clones in this sample may be carry-over from other donors' samples. The input for sequencing was peripheral blood, taken from a patient treated with radiotherapy plus ipilimumab. The CDR3 reads CACSGPRAGELFF. CDR3 DNA sequence: TGTGCCTGTAGCGGCCCGAGGGCCGGGGAGCTGTTTTTT.